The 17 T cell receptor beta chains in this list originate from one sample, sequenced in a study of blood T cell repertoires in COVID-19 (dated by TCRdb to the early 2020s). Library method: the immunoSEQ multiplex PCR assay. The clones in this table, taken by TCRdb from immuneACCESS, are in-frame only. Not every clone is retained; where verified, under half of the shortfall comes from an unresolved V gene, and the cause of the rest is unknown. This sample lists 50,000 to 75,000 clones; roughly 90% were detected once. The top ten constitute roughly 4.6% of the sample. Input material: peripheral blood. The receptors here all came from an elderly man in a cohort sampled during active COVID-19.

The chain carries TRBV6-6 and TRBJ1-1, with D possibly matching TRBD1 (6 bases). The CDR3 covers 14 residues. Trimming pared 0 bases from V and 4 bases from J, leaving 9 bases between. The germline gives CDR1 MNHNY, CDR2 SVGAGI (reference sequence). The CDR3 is CASSYSGRGTEAFF. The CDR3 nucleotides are TGTGCCAGCAGTTACTCGGGCAGGGGCACTGAAGCTTTCTTT.

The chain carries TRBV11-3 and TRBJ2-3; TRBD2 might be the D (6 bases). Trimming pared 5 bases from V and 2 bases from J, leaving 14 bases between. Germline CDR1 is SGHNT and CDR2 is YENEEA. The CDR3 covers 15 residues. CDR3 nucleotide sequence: TGTGCCAGCAGCCCGGGACTTCGCGTCACAGATACGCAGTATTTT. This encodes CASSPGLRVTDTQYF.

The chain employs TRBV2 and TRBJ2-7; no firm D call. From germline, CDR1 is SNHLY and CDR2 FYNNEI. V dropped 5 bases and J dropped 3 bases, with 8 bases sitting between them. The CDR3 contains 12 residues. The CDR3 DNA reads TGTGCCAGCAGTTTTACAGTCTACGAGCAGTACTTC. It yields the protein CASSFTVYEQYF.

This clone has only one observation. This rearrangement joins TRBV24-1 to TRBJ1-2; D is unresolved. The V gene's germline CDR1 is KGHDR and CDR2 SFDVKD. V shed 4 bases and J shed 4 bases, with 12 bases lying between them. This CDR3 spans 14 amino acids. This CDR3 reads CATSDPGRAYGYTF. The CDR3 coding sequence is TGTGCCACCAGTGACCCGGGAAGGGCCTATGGCTACACCTTC.

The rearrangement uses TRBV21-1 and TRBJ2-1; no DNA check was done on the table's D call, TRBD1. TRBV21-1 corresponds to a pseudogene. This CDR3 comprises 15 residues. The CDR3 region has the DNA TGTGCCAGCAGCAATACAGGGGTCTCGCACAATGAGCAGTTCTTC. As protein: CASSNTGVSHNEQFF.

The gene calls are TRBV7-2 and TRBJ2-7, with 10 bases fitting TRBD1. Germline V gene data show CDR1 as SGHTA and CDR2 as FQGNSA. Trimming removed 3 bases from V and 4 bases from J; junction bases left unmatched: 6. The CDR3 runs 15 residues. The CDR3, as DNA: TGTGCCAGCAGCTTTGACAGGGGGCGCGGGTACGAGCAGTACTTC. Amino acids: CASSFDRGRGYEQYF.

This CDR3 reads CASSATGVAGELFF. DNA for the CDR3: TGTGCCAGCAGCGCTACAGGGGTCGCCGGGGAGCTGTTTTTT. The J gene is TRBJ2-2, the V gene TRBV9; TRBD1 agrees at 7 bases. Trimming took 3 bases from V and 6 from J; bases not matched to a gene: 5. CDR1 SGDLS and CDR2 YYNGEE come from the germline V gene. This CDR3 region has 14 residues.

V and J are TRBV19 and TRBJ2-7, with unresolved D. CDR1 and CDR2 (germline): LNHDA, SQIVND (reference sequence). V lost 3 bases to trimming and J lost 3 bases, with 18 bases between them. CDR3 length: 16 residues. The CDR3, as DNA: TGTGCCAGTAGTATGACCGAGACAACGATAAACTACGAGCAGTACTTC. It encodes CASSMTETTINYEQYF.

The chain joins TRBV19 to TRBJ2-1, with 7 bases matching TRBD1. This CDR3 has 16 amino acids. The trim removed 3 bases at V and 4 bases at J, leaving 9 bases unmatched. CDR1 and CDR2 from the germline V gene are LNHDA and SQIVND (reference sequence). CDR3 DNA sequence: TGTGCCAGTAGTATCTTCGGGACAGTAGGGTACAATGAGCAGTTCTTC. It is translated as CASSIFGTVGYNEQFF.

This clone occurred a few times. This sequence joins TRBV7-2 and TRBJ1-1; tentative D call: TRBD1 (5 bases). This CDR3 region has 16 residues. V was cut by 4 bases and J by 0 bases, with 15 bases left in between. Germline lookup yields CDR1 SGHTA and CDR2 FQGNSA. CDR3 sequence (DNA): TGTGCCAGCAGCTCCGACAGTCTTAACATGAACACTGAAGCTTTCTTT. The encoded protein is CASSSDSLNMNTEAFF. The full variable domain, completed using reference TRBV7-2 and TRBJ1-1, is GAGVSQSPSNKVTEKGKDVELRCDPISGHTALYWYRQSLGQGLEFLIYFQGNSAPDKSGLPSDRFSAERTGGSVSTLTIQRTQQEDSAVYLCASSSDSLNMNTEAFFGQGTRLTVV.

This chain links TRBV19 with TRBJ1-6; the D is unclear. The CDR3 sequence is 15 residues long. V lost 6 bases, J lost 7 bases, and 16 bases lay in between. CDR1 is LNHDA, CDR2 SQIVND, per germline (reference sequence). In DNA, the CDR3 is TGTGCCAGTAGACCTGTACCTCTAGGAAATTCACCCCTCCACTTT. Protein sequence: CASRPVPLGNSPLHF.

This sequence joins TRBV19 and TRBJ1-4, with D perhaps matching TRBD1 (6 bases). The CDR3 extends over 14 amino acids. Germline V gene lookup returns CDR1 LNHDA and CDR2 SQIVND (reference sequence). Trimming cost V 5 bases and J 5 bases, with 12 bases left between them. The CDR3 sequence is CASSVTGSNEKLFF. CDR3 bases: TGTGCCAGTAGTGTTACAGGGTCCAATGAAAAACTGTTTTTT.

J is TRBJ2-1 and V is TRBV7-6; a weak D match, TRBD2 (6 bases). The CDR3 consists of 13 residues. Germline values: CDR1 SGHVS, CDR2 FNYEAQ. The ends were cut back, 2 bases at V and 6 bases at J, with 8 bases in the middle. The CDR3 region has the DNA TGTGCCAGCAGCTTACGGGACTCCAATGAGCAGTTCTTC. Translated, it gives CASSLRDSNEQFF.

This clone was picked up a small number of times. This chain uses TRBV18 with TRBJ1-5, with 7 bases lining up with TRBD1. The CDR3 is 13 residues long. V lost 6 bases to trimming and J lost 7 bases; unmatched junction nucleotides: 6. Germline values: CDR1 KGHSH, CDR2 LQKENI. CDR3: CASSRQGRQPQHF. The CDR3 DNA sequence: TGTGCCAGCTCGCGACAGGGACGCCAGCCCCAGCATTTT.

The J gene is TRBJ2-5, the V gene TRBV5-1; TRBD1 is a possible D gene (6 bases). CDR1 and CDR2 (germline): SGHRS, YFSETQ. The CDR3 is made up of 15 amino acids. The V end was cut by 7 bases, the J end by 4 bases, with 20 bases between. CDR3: CASYSQGYGAETQYF. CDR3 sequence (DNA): TGCGCCAGCTATAGTCAGGGGTATGGGGCAGAGACCCAGTACTTC. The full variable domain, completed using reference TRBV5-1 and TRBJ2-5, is KAGVTQTPRYLIKTRGQQVTLSCSPISGHRSVSWYQQTPGQGLQFLFEYFSETQRNKGNFPGRFSGRQFSNSRSEMNVSTLELGDSALYLCASYSQGYGAETQYFGPGTRLLVL.

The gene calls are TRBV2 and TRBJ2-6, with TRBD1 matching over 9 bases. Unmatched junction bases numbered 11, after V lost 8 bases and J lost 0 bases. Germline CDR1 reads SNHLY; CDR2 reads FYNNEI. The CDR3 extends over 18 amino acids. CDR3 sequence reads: CASRDVGQGYSGANVLTF. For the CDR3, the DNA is TGTGCCAGCCGCGATGTGGGACAGGGTTACTCTGGGGCCAACGTCCTGACTTTC.

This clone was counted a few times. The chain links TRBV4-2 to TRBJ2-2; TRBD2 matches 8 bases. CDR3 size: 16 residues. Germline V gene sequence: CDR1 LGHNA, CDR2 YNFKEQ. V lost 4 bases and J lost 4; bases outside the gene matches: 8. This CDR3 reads CASSPTAGGLTGELFF. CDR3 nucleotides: TGTGCCAGCAGCCCGACTGCGGGGGGCCTCACCGGGGAGCTGTTTTTT.